The 13 T cell receptor beta chains below were found in one sample sequenced in a study of blood T cell repertoires in COVID-19. Method: immunoSEQ multiplex PCR; TCRdb's copy keeps in-frame clones and lacks some. The sample records roughly 140,000 clones, roughly 80% being singletons. The sequenced sample consisted of peripheral blood. These receptor sequences come from a man aged 55 to 70 with acute or convalescent COVID-19.

The chain recombines TRBV6-5 with TRBJ1-6; TRBD1 agrees at 7 bases. The CDR3 runs to 14 residues. The germline CDR1 and CDR2 sequences are MNHEY and SVGAGI. V gave up 6 bases and J gave up 9 bases; unmatched junction bases: 8. CDR3 DNA sequence: TGTGCCAGCAGCAGAGGACAGGCCAGTTCACCCCTCCACTTT. Residues: CASSRGQASSPLHF.

The genes are TRBV1 and TRBJ2-1; the listed D gene, TRBD2, was not tested against the DNA. TRBV1 is a recognized pseudogene. The CDR3 runs 18 residues. The CDR3 nucleotides are TGCACCAGCAGCCAATGCGTGACAGGGCGGGAGGCCTACAATGAGCAGTTCTTC. This translates into CTSSQCVTGREAYNEQFF.

This chain uses TRBV5-4 with TRBJ2-3; 8 nucleotides agree with TRBD1. Germline trimming cut 0 bases from V and 4 bases from J; bases unmatched to any gene: 4. The CDR3 is 15 amino acids. Per germline, CDR1 SGHNT and CDR2 YYREEE (reference sequence). This CDR3 reads CASSLGQGAADTQYF. In DNA form, the CDR3 reads TGTGCCAGCAGCTTGGGGCAGGGGGCCGCAGATACGCAGTATTTT.

The chain combines TRBV6-2 or TRBV6-3 with TRBJ1-1, with D perhaps matching TRBD1 (5 bases). V dropped 0 bases and J dropped 0 bases, with 23 bases sitting between them. The CDR3 contains 20 residues. Germline V gives CDR1 MNHEY, CDR2 SVGEGT. In DNA, the CDR3 is TGTGCCAGCAGTTACTCTCGGGGGGTCGATCCTGGAACTTTGAACACTGAAGCTTTCTTT. Protein: CASSYSRGVDPGTLNTEAFF.

The chain recombines TRBV7-2 with TRBJ1-6; 9 nucleotides match TRBD1. Trimming cost V 5 bases and J 10 bases; bases outside gene matches: 9. CDR1 SGHTA and CDR2 FQGNSA come from the germline V gene. The CDR3 is made up of 15 amino acids. The CDR3 spells CASSLQGALDSPLHF. As DNA, the CDR3 is TGTGCCAGCAGCCTACAGGGGGCCCTTGACTCACCCCTCCACTTT.

The rearrangement uses TRBV28 and TRBJ2-1; tentatively, D is TRBD2 (9 bases). Germline V gene data show CDR1 as MDHEN and CDR2 as SYDVKM. The CDR3 runs 16 residues. With 5 bases removed from V and 8 bases from J, the gap between germline ends came to 22 bases. The CDR3, as DNA: TGTGCCAGCAGTCGACAGGGGTTCGGGACTAGCTATGAGCAGTTCTTC. This codes for CASSRQGFGTSYEQFF.

The chain joins TRBV5-8 to TRBJ1-5; the D is unclear. Trimming left V 1 base short and J 4 bases short, with 12 bases between. The CDR3 has 15 residues. Germline V gene lookup returns CDR1 SGHTS and CDR2 YDEGEE. The CDR3 reads CASSLIGGGNQPQHF. DNA of the CDR3: TGTGCCAGCAGCTTGATAGGAGGAGGGAATCAGCCCCAGCATTTT.

V is TRBV15 and J is TRBJ1-5, with 7 bases identical to TRBD1. CDR3 size: 16 residues. V shed 0 bases and J 1 base; nucleotides not matched to a gene: 3. Germline assignment: CDR1 LNHNV and CDR2 YYDKDF (reference sequence). The CDR3, as DNA: TGTGCCACCAGCAGAGAAATGACAGGGAGCAATCAGCCCCAGCATTTT. Protein: CATSREMTGSNQPQHF.

This CDR3 reads CASSRTPGDEQFF. The CDR3 nucleotides read TGTGCCAGCAGCCGAACCCCAGGGGATGAGCAGTTCTTC. The chain employs TRBV27 and TRBJ2-1, with a weak D call TRBD1 (6 bases). Germline CDR1 reads MNHEY; CDR2 reads SMNVEV (reference sequence). Trimming removed 6 bases at V and 8 bases at J, with 14 bases between. The CDR3 has 13 residues.

The chain joins TRBV6-2 or TRBV6-3 to TRBJ1-5, with 9 bases lining up with TRBD1. V dropped 0 bases and J dropped 7; count of bases not matched to a gene: 4. The CDR3 is made up of 15 amino acids. CDR1 MNHEY and CDR2 SVGEGT come from the germline V gene. The CDR3 loop is CASSYSGQGIQPQHF. CDR3 DNA sequence: TGTGCCAGCAGTTACTCGGGACAGGGAATCCAGCCCCAGCATTTT.

This clone occurred once. The genes are TRBV30 and TRBJ1-5; weak D call: TRBD1 (6 bases). This CDR3 is 13 amino acids long. Germline V gene data show CDR1 as GTSNPN and CDR2 as SVGIG (reference sequence). V lost 3 bases and J 4 bases, leaving 10 bases between the germline ends. CDR3 loop: CAWRGTLNQPQHF. CDR3 coding DNA: TGTGCCTGGAGGGGGACACTGAATCAGCCCCAGCATTTT.

This clone was detected only once. CDR3 bases: TGTGCCAGCAGCTTGGCCTTCCGGGCCGGGATAAATGAGCAGTTCTTC. It encodes CASSLAFRAGINEQFF. The chain uses TRBV5-5 and TRBJ2-1; a possible D gene is TRBD2 (5 bases). The CDR3 consists of 16 residues. V lost 0 bases to trimming and J lost 7 bases, with 17 bases between them. The germline V gene has CDR1 SGHKS and CDR2 YYEKEE (reference sequence).

The chain combines TRBV24-1 with TRBJ1-4; perhaps TRBD1 as D (6 bases). Germline loops: CDR1 KGHDR, CDR2 SFDVKD. The V end was cut by 3 bases, the J end by 5 bases, with 15 bases between. The CDR3 sequence is 16 residues long. CDR3 DNA sequence: TGTGCCACCAGTGATACTCCGGACAGAAACAATGAAAAACTGTTTTTT. Encoded protein: CATSDTPDRNNEKLFF.